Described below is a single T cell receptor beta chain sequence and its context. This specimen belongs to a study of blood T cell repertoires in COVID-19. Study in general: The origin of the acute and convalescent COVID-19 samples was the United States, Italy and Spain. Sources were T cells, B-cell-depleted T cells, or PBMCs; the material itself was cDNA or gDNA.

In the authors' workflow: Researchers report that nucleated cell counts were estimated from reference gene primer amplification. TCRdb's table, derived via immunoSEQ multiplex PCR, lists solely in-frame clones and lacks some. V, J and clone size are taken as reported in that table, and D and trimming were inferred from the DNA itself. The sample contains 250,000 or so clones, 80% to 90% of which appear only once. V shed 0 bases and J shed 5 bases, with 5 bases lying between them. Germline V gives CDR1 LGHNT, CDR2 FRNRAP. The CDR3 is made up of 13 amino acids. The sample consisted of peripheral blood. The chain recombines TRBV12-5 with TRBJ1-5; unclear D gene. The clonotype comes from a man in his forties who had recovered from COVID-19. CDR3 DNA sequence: TGTGCTAGTGGTTTGGTCCCCTATCAGCCCCAGCATTTT. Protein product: CASGLVPYQPQHF.